This note documents a single TCR beta chain sequence. These data belong to a study of human T cells and chemical hapten exposure. The CDR3 consists of 14 residues. V was pared by 6 bases and J by 0 bases, with 15 bases between. Looked up from germline, CDR1 is SQVTM and CDR2 is ANQGSEA. The time point denotes: healthy volunteer bleed at 2 weeks. Total RNA came from unfractionated whole blood. Individual cDNA molecules received unique molecular identifiers in the library. Via MiXCR, TCRdb re-called the RACE reads, giving one row per CDR3 protein. The sample holds 30,000 or so distinct CDR3 sequences, about 7.7% seen once.

This receptor was obtained from a human donor in good health. Some clones in this sample may be carry-over from other donors' samples. The source material was whole blood. This chain joins TRBV29-1 and TRBJ2-7; maybe TRBD2 (5 bases). The CDR3 spells CSVRTSTSSYEQYF. The CDR3 coding sequence is TGCAGCGTCAGGACGTCTACTAGCTCCTACGAGCAGTACTTC.